A few counts support the clone carrying this TCR beta chain. As yet, its antigen is unknown. Collection occurred without any documented infections or immune events in donors. This sample is drawn from a study of identifying expanded T cells in peripheral blood. General observations from the study: Approximately 1.2 clones differed between technical replicates, versus around 16 and 19 over time. Roughly 2-week clone count variance significantly increased as total template count grew.

Measured with immunoSEQ multiplex PCR; TCRdb has only the in-frame clones, and not every one. The data contain tens of thousands of clones, roughly 88% of them singletons. The V gene's germline CDR1 is MGHRA and CDR2 YSYEKL. CDR3 length equals 17 residues. The V and J ends lost 1 base and 0 bases respectively, with 13 bases between them. The rearrangement uses TRBV4-1 and TRBJ1-3, with unresolved D. This clonotype originated in a person between 18 and 75 years old in good health. The sample consisted of blood. The CDR3 bases are TGCGCCAGCAGCCAAGTTGAATTGACTAGCTCTGGAAACACCATATATTTT. Protein product: CASSQVELTSSGNTIYF.